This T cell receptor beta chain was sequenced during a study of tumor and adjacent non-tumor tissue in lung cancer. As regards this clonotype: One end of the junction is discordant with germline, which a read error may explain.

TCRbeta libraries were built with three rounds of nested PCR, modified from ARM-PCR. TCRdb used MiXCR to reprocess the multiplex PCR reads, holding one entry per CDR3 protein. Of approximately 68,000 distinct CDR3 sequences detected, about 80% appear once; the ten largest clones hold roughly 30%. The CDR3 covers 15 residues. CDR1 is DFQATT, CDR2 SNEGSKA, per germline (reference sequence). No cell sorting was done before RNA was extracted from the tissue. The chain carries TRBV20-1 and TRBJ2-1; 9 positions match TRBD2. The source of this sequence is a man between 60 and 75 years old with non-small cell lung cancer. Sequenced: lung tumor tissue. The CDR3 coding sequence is TGCAGTGCCAGAGGATCTAGCGGGATATTGAATGAGCGGTTCTTC. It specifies CSARGSSGILNERFF.